The rows below give T cell receptor beta chains drawn from one sample of a study of regulatory T cells in long-lasting Graves disease. TCRdb re-analysed the multiplex PCR reads in MiXCR, keeping a single row per CDR3 protein. The repertoire holds roughly 450,000 distinct CDR3 sequences, with about a quarter as singletons. The sample in question was peripheral blood mononuclear cells (PBMCs), obtained when the disease was refractory, from a patient treated with antithyroid drugs. The receptors stem from a female donor with Graves disease. CDR3s include the opening cysteine and the closing phenylalanine or tryptophan. A D gene is named only where the DNA matches it firmly. Clone size is not always given. Where it is, it says once, few, many or a class for expanded clones.

CDR3aa	CDR3nt	j_gene	v_gene	abundance	d_gene
CASSDLSAGKAFF	TGTGCCAGCAGTGACCTGAGTGCAGGGAAGGCTTTCTTT	TRBJ1-1	TRBV28	many	NA
CASSYPRPRGYEQYF	TGTGCCAGCAGTTACCCTCGGCCCCGGGGCTACGAGCAGTACTTC	TRBJ2-7	TRBV7-2	NA	NA
CASSIQPQHF	TGTGCCAGCAGTATTCAGCCCCAGCATTTT	TRBJ1-5	TRBV12-3/TRBV12-4	many	NA
CASSILSGLSSYNEQFF	TGTGCCAGTAGTATATTATCCGGTCTGAGCTCCTACAATGAGCAGTTCTTC	TRBJ2-1	TRBV19	NA	NA
CAWILGQGGNGYTF	TGTGCCTGGATTCTGGGACAGGGGGGCAATGGCTACACCTTC	TRBJ1-2	TRBV30	many	TRBD1
CASSLNVGAGETQYF	TGTGCCAGCAGCTTAAACGTGGGGGCTGGGGAGACCCAGTACTTC	TRBJ2-5	TRBV7-3	few	NA
CASSFTGRDPKNIQYF	TGTGCCAGCAGTTTCACGGGGCGCGATCCCAAAAACATTCAGTACTTC	TRBJ2-4	TRBV28	NA	NA
CATSRDIYEQYF	TGTGCCACCAGCAGGGACATCTACGAGCAGTACTTC	TRBJ2-7	TRBV15	NA	NA
CASSFRGLAGFRNIQYF	TGTGCCAGCAGTTTTCGGGGGCTAGCGGGATTTAGAAACATTCAGTACTTC	TRBJ2-4	TRBV12-3/TRBV12-4	few	TRBD2
CASRGSHFSGNTIYF	TGTGCCAGCCGCGGTTCGCACTTCTCTGGAAACACCATATATTTT	TRBJ1-3	TRBV11-2	NA	NA
CASSNRDRGPNEKLFF	TGTGCCAGCAGTAACCGGGACAGGGGTCCTAATGAAAAACTGTTTTTT	TRBJ1-4	TRBV12-3/TRBV12-4	NA	TRBD1
CASSKVQGGNEKLFF	TGTGCCAGCAGCAAAGTACAGGGTGGGAATGAAAAACTGTTTTTT	TRBJ1-4	TRBV28	many	NA
CASSPWPGLNTGELFF	TGTGCCAGCAGTCCCTGGCCGGGACTCAACACCGGGGAGCTGTTTTTT	TRBJ2-2	TRBV6-2/TRBV6-3	NA	NA
CAWRRAGGTYEQYF	TGTGCCTGGCGGAGGGCGGGGGGTACCTACGAGCAGTACTTC	TRBJ2-7	TRBV30	few	TRBD2
CASSPQGLAGGHEQFF	TGTGCCAGCAGCCCCCAGGGACTAGCGGGAGGCCATGAGCAGTTCTTC	TRBJ2-1	TRBV7-3	NA	TRBD2
CASSPVGRGEQYF	TGTGCCAGCAGTCCCGTAGGGCGGGGCGAGCAGTACTTC	TRBJ2-7	TRBV12-3/TRBV12-4	many	NA
CSATTGSYEQYF	TGCAGTGCTACGACAGGGTCCTACGAGCAGTACTTC	TRBJ2-7	TRBV20-1	many	TRBD1
CASSESLTRDSLTYEQYF	TGTGCCAGCAGTGAATCCCTGACCCGGGACTCTTTAACCTACGAGCAGTACTTC	TRBJ2-7	TRBV2	NA	NA
CASSLRGQGATYEQYF	TGTGCCAGCAGTTTACGAGGACAGGGGGCCACCTACGAGCAGTACTTC	TRBJ2-7	TRBV27	many	TRBD1
CASSSLPIGRGSNEKLFF	TGTGCCAGCAGTTCTCTACCTATTGGCAGGGGGAGTAATGAAAAACTGTTTTTT	TRBJ1-4	TRBV12-3/TRBV12-4	NA	TRBD1
CASSYDSTGGGKWVF	TGTGCCAGCAGCTACGACTCGACAGGGGGCGGCAAGTGGGTCTTT	TRBJ1-1	TRBV7-9	NA	TRBD1
CASSHGQGPRPGANVLTF	TGTGCCAGCTCACACGGACAGGGTCCAAGGCCTGGGGCCAACGTCCTGACTTTC	TRBJ2-6	TRBV18	NA	TRBD1
CASSEAGTAAYEQYF	TGTGCCAGCAGTGAAGCCGGGACAGCCGCCTACGAGCAGTACTTC	TRBJ2-7	TRBV2	many	TRBD1
CASSYTRPGPAEGWNTGELFF	TGTGCCAGCAGTTACACCCGCCCGGGACCCGCTGAAGGTTGGAACACCGGGGAGCTGTTTTTT	TRBJ2-2	TRBV6-5	few	NA
CASSSFSGNTGELFF	TGTGCCAGCAGCTCTTTTAGCGGGAACACCGGGGAGCTGTTTTTT	TRBJ2-2	TRBV7-8	many	NA
CAWSVLAGVADTQYF	TGTGCCTGGAGTGTACTGGCGGGAGTTGCAGATACGCAGTATTTT	TRBJ2-3	TRBV30	NA	TRBD2